This TCR beta chain was identified in a study of Graves' ophthalmopathy and Graves' hyperthyroidism. Trimming took 5 bases from V and 6 from J, leaving 16 bases between them. This CDR3 comprises 14 residues. This clonotype was detected only a few times. The TCR beta CDR3 regions underwent amplification from RNA transcripts. Second-round multiplex PCR came after first-round RT-PCR with HTBI primers. TCRdb redid the calling of the multiplex PCR reads with MiXCR, one entry per CDR3 protein. In the table there are hundreds of thousands of distinct CDR3 sequences, about an eighth of which are singletons. The source material was blood. The sequence came from a woman in her twenties or thirties with Graves' ophthalmopathy. This chain links TRBV12-3 or TRBV12-4 with TRBJ1-2; tentative D call: TRBD1 (6 bases). In nucleotides, the CDR3 is TGTGCCAGCAGTCTCTCAGGGGCGGTTAATGGCTACACCTTC. It translates to CASSLSGAVNGYTF.